This TCR beta chain is from a study of T cell clonotyping in hematopoietic cell transplantation. Across the whole study: Cytoreduction preceded collection of pretransplant recipient samples. Whole-study findings and limits: Pathologically expanded recipient clonotypes increased progressively from day 30 to day 180 as diversity fell.

CDR3 length equals 17 residues. Losses at the gene ends were 3 bases for V and 9 bases for J; bases not matched to a gene: 16. Germline V gene data show CDR1 as SQVTM and CDR2 as ANQGSEA. Concerning this clone: Its target is unknown.

Profiling relied on immunoSEQ multiplex PCR, and the TCRdb table lists in-frame clones only, not all of them. The sample holds fewer than 50,000 clones; 65% to 90% are singletons and the top ten take about 6%. As for time point: recipient sample about 28 days before transplant, after cytoreduction. Blood collection times were about day -28 and days 30, 100, 180 posttransplant. The sample in question was peripheral blood mononuclear cells, obtained before stem cell transplant. The sequence derives from a man between 60 and 75 years old with biphenotypic leukemia. Some clones in this sample may be carry-over from other donors' samples. This chain joins TRBV29-1 and TRBJ2-7; 14 bases fit TRBD2. Written as DNA, the CDR3 is TGCAGCGTTGAGGGACCGGGACTAGCGGGAGTGGGACGGATGCAGTACTTC. As protein: CSVEGPGLAGVGRMQYF.